This TCR beta chain was captured by sequencing in a study of blood T cell repertoires in COVID-19. Clones were read by immunoSEQ multiplex PCR, and TCRdb kept only the in-frame ones, dropping some. This sample carries about 280,000 clones, approximately 85% of them seen once, and the ten largest clones take 4.5% to 5.5%. V was clipped by 1 base and J by 7 bases, with 14 bases between them. The CDR3 is 14 amino acids. CDR1 and CDR2 from the germline V gene are SGHKS and YYEKEE (reference sequence). The J gene is TRBJ1-2, the V gene TRBV5-5, with D perhaps matching TRBD1 (6 bases). This clonotype was sampled from a man aged 50-60 years with active or convalescent COVID-19. Sequences were obtained from peripheral blood. This CDR3 reads CASSLSQGQGGYTF. The CDR3 region has the DNA TGTGCCAGCAGCTTGAGTCAGGGGCAAGGTGGCTACACCTTC.